The text below deals with one T cell receptor beta chain. The CDR3 is made up of 15 amino acids. Germline loops: CDR1 MDHEN, CDR2 SYDVKM. The junction had 10 bases not matched to a gene; V was cut back by 7 bases and J by 4 bases. Sample treatment: roughly 19 received Ad26.COV2.S at low or high dose, single or two shots; several received placebo; per-sample allocation not given. At day 63 after the first vaccine or placebo injection, samples were drawn. This entry is derived from a study of Ad26.COV2.S vaccination and SARS-CoV-2 variants. Some clones are missing from TCRdb's copy, which holds only in-frame ones; the method was immunoSEQ multiplex PCR. This table holds 450,000 to 550,000 clones, 70% to 90% found once.

This clonotype was sampled from a person between 18 and 59 years old who received the Ad26.COV2.S COVID-19 vaccine or a placebo. The source material was peripheral blood, sampled in a trial of Ad26.COV2.S vaccine versus placebo. The V gene is TRBV28, the J gene TRBJ2-3; TRBD2 matches at 8 bases. CDR3 protein: CASIRGGGGADTQYF. CDR3 coding DNA: TGTGCCAGCATCCGGGGGGGAGGAGGGGCAGATACGCAGTATTTT.